This T cell receptor beta chain appears in the sequencing data of a study of OX40 agonist ivuxolimab in advanced cancers. V lost 4 bases and J lost 2, with 12 bases in between. Germline V gives CDR1 SEHNR, CDR2 FQNEAQ (reference sequence). The CDR3 contains 14 residues. Clones were read by immunoSEQ multiplex PCR, and TCRdb kept only the in-frame ones, dropping some. Of roughly 52,000 clones listed, approximately 84% are singletons. The TCR comes from an adult with an advanced solid tumor such as melanoma, head and neck, liver or kidney cancer. The sample here was CD4+ or CD8+ T cells sorted from blood, taken in a trial of the OX40 agonist ivuxolimab. The J gene is TRBJ2-7, the V gene TRBV7-9; D might be TRBD1 (6 bases). Written as DNA, the CDR3 is TGTGCCAGCAGCTCGTCAGGGGTTCCCTACGAGCAGTACTTC. As protein: CASSSSGVPYEQYF.